This T cell receptor beta chain comes out of a study of molecular identifiers for immune sequencing clone quantification. TCRdb redid the calling of the PCR reads with MiXCR, one entry per CDR3 protein. The table records 400,000 to 600,000 distinct CDR3 sequences, about 25% of them present only once. The source of this sequence is a human donor in good health. Some libraries in this study had Jurkat cell RNA spiked in. Sequencing was performed on naive CD8+ T cells from blood, with Jurkat cell RNA spiked in. Subset: FACS-sorted CD8+CD4-CCR7+CD45RA+ naive T cells.

CDR3 sequence: CASRRQGLAGEGEQFF. The CDR3 region has the DNA TGTGCCAGCAGACGTCAGGGACTAGCGGGAGAAGGTGAGCAGTTCTTC. The V and J genes are TRBV6-2 or TRBV6-3 and TRBJ2-1; 14 bases align to TRBD2. CDR1 MNHEY and CDR2 SVGEGT come from the germline V gene. The V and J ends lost 6 bases and 9 bases, in that order; junction bases with no gene match: 10. This CDR3 is 16 amino acids long.